Each of the 18 T cell receptor beta chains below was sequenced from the same sample in a study of cytomegalovirus exposure and HLA in healthy donors. Generated by immunoSEQ multiplex PCR, the TCRdb table keeps only in-frame clones and is missing some. There are 80,000 to 100,000 clones in the sample; 70% to 90% occur only once, and roughly 3.9% lies in the top ten. What was sequenced was PBMCs. These receptors all come from a woman aged 25 to 39 in good health and CMV-seronegative.

This clone was picked up one time. This chain connects TRBV7-7 to TRBJ2-7; D perhaps matches TRBD2 (7 bases). Germline V gene sequence: CDR1 SSHAT, CDR2 FNYEAQ (reference sequence). The CDR3 length is 15 residues. V lost 5 bases to trimming and J lost 1 base, with 15 bases between them. In DNA form, the CDR3 reads TGTGCCAGCAGCCCAGGGGAGGGTAGATCCTACGAGCAGTACTTC. As protein: CASSPGEGRSYEQYF.

This chain joins TRBV2 and TRBJ1-5; D perhaps matches TRBD1 (6 bases). Germline values: CDR1 SNHLY, CDR2 FYNNEI. The CDR3 totals 12 residues. V shed 6 bases and J shed 6 bases, with 9 bases lying between them. The CDR3 loop reads CASRGGGQPQHF. Here the CDR3 DNA reads TGTGCCAGCAGAGGGGGGGGTCAGCCCCAGCATTTT.

The chain carries TRBV2 and TRBJ1-2; D unclear. Germline V CDR1 and CDR2: SNHLY, FYNNEI. The CDR3 has 12 residues. The V end lost 2 bases, the J end lost 4 bases, and 5 bases lay between the germline ends. Here the CDR3 reads CASSERLYGYTF. The CDR3 coding sequence is TGTGCCAGCAGTGAACGACTCTATGGCTACACCTTC. Supplemented by reference TRBV2 and TRBJ1-2, the full variable domain reads EPEVTQTPSHQVTQMGQEVILRCVPISNHLYFYWYRQILGQKVEFLVSFYNNEISEKSEIFDDQFSVERPDGSNFTLKIRSTKLEDSAMYFCASSERLYGYTFGSGTRLTVV.

This sequence joins TRBV28 and TRBJ2-5; the D gene is possibly TRBD1 (6 bases). Trimming removed 6 bases from V and 2 bases from J, with 13 bases in between. The CDR3 runs 14 residues. CDR1 and CDR2 from the germline V gene are MDHEN and SYDVKM. The CDR3 DNA follows: TGTGCCAGCAGGCCGTACAGGGCTCAAGAGACCCAGTACTTC. It encodes CASRPYRAQETQYF.

V gene TRBV2 combines with J gene TRBJ1-6, with D hard to call. Between the trimmed V and J ends, which lost 6 bases and 4 bases, there was a span of 7 bases. The CDR3 spans 13 residues. Germline lookup yields CDR1 SNHLY and CDR2 FYNNEI. The CDR3 bases are TGTGCCAGCAGGTCCTTATATAATTCACCCCTCCACTTT. Amino acids: CASRSLYNSPLHF.

The gene calls are TRBV5-6 and TRBJ1-2; maybe TRBD1 (6 bases). This CDR3 region has 16 residues. The V gene's germline CDR1 is SGHDT and CDR2 YYEEEE. V lost 0 bases, J lost 4 bases, and 16 bases lay in between. Here the CDR3 reads CASSLGQGRSSYGYTF. The CDR3, as DNA: TGTGCCAGCAGCTTGGGGCAGGGGCGATCGAGCTATGGCTACACCTTC.

This chain links TRBV4-1 with TRBJ1-2, with D unresolved. Germline V gives CDR1 MGHRA, CDR2 YSYEKL. This CDR3 spans 15 amino acids. The V gene lost 1 base and the J gene lost 4 bases, with 13 bases spanning the gap. CDR3: CASSQVNLGPYGYTF. The CDR3 DNA reads TGCGCCAGCAGCCAAGTAAACCTCGGTCCCTATGGCTACACCTTC.

This chain joins TRBV7-3 and TRBJ2-2; D is unresolved. CDR3 length: 14 residues. Germline V gives CDR1 SGHTA, CDR2 FQGTGA. V dropped 2 bases and J dropped 4 bases, with 8 bases sitting between them. The CDR3 DNA reads as TGTGCCAGCAGCTTAGGTCCCGGCACCGGGGAGCTGTTTTTT. This codes for CASSLGPGTGELFF.

This clone was detected only once. The chain couples TRBV9 to TRBJ1-6; D possibly corresponds to TRBD1 (5 bases). The length of the CDR3 is 15 residues. V dropped 3 bases and J dropped 9 bases, with 16 bases sitting between them. Germline V gives CDR1 SGDLS, CDR2 YYNGEE. For the CDR3, the DNA is TGTGCCAGCAGCGCTCTCGACCAGGGAAGTTCACCCCTCCACTTT. It encodes CASSALDQGSSPLHF.

The chain is built from TRBV7-8 and TRBJ2-7; D possibly corresponds to TRBD1 (5 bases). Germline assignment: CDR1 SGHVS and CDR2 FQNEAQ. With 5 bases removed from V and 0 bases from J, the gap between germline ends came to 14 bases. There are 15 residues in the CDR3. CDR3 amino acids: CASSTRQTPSYEQYF. DNA for the CDR3: TGTGCCAGCAGCACCCGACAGACACCCTCCTACGAGCAGTACTTC.

This clone showed up just a few times. The chain uses TRBV25-1 and TRBJ2-2; D possibly corresponds to TRBD2 (7 bases). Trimming left V 2 bases short and J 5 bases short, with 18 bases between. The CDR3 sequence is 17 residues long. Germline CDR1 MGHDK, CDR2 SYGVNS. CDR3 protein: CASSELGGQETTGELFF. CDR3 coding DNA: TGTGCCAGCAGTGAACTGGGGGGGCAGGAGACGACCGGGGAGCTGTTTTTT. The variable domain in full, completed from reference TRBV25-1 and TRBJ2-2, reads EADIYQTPRYLVIGTGKKITLECSQTMGHDKMYWYQQDPGMELHLIHYSYGVNSTEKGDLSSESTVSRIRTEHFPLTLESARPSHTSQYLCASSELGGQETTGELFFGEGSRLTVL.

This rearrangement joins TRBV29-1 to TRBJ2-2; 7 nucleotides align to TRBD1. Trimming at V came to 5 bases and at J to 1 base, leaving 1 base not matched to a gene. Germline loops: CDR1 SQVTM, CDR2 ANQGSEA. The CDR3 spans 13 residues. CDR3 DNA: TGCAGCGTTACAGGGGTGAACACCGGGGAGCTGTTTTTT. Protein sequence: CSVTGVNTGELFF.

The rearrangement uses TRBV5-4 and TRBJ1-1; D not resolved. V lost 4 bases to trimming and J lost 3 bases, with 13 bases between them. Germline V gene lookup returns CDR1 SGHNT and CDR2 YYREEE (reference sequence). The CDR3 length is 14 residues. The CDR3 sequence is CASSPPPGDTEAFF. DNA of the CDR3: TGTGCCAGCAGCCCCCCCCCGGGAGACACTGAAGCTTTCTTT.

The V and J genes are TRBV6-1 and TRBJ1-5; TRBD1 matches 9 bases. In germline, CDR1 is MNHNS, CDR2 SASEGT. This CDR3 is 15 amino acids long. Trimming at V came to 6 bases and at J to 7 bases, leaving 10 bases not matched to a gene. DNA for the CDR3: TGTGCCAGCAGAGACCCGGGACAGGGCCGGCAGCCCCAGCATTTT. Translated, it gives CASRDPGQGRQPQHF.

The chain recombines TRBV5-1 with TRBJ2-5, with no clear D. CDR1 SGHRS and CDR2 YFSETQ come from the germline V gene. The CDR3 consists of 13 residues. V was shortened by 4 bases and J by 0 bases, with 7 bases between the two germline ends. The CDR3 nucleotides read TGCGCCAGCAGCCGCGAAAACCAAGAGACCCAGTACTTC. Its protein is CASSRENQETQYF. Full variable domain (rest looked up from reference TRBV5-1 and TRBJ2-5): KAGVTQTPRYLIKTRGQQVTLSCSPISGHRSVSWYQQTPGQGLQFLFEYFSETQRNKGNFPGRFSGRQFSNSRSEMNVSTLELGDSALYLCASSRENQETQYFGPGTRLLVL.

V gene TRBV28 combines with J gene TRBJ2-3, with 10 bases fitting TRBD2. This CDR3 comprises 16 residues. CDR1 is MDHEN and CDR2 is SYDVKM in the germline V gene. V trimming: 6 bases; J trimming: 6 bases; junction bases outside the gene matches: 12. The CDR3 loop reads CASSRGVAGGFDTQYF. CDR3 in DNA: TGTGCCAGCAGCCGAGGGGTAGCGGGAGGATTTGATACGCAGTATTTT. The whole variable domain, filled in from reference TRBV28 and TRBJ2-3, reads DVKVTQSSRYLVKRTGEKVFLECVQDMDHENMFWYRQDPGLGLRLIYFSYDVKMKEKGDIPEGYSVSREKKERFSLILESASTNQTSMYLCASSRGVAGGFDTQYFGPGTRLTVL.

The rearrangement joins TRBV5-5 to TRBJ1-4; D possibly corresponds to TRBD1 (5 bases). CDR3 size: 14 residues. Germline V gene sequence: CDR1 SGHKS, CDR2 YYEKEE (reference sequence). Trimming took off 1 base at V and 8 bases at J, with 12 bases between the two ends. CDR3 region: CASSLFQGLEKLFF. In DNA, the CDR3 is TGTGCCAGCAGCTTGTTTCAGGGATTAGAAAAACTGTTTTTT.

The chain uses TRBV13 and TRBJ2-1, with D perhaps matching TRBD2 (5 bases). Germline CDR1 reads PRHDT; CDR2 reads FYEKMQ (reference sequence). V was trimmed by 5 bases and J by 8 bases, leaving 16 bases between them. There are 14 residues in the CDR3. The CDR3 spells CASSPPGGPDEQFF. DNA for the CDR3: TGTGCCAGCAGCCCCCCCGGCGGGCCGGATGAGCAGTTCTTC. Complete variable domain (other parts from reference TRBV13 and TRBJ2-1): AAGVIQSPRHLIKEKRETATLKCYPIPRHDTVYWYQQGPGQDPQFLISFYEKMQSDKGSIPDRFSAQQFSDYHSELNMSSLELGDSALYFCASSPPGGPDEQFFGPGTRLTVL.